These T cell receptor beta chains were read from a single sample in a study of CD8+ T cells in alopecia areata. Libraries were prepared by immunoSEQ multiplex PCR; TCRdb keeps only in-frame clonotypes and omits some of them. Of roughly 140,000 clones listed, 80% to 90% are singletons. Sequencing was performed on CD8+ T cells sorted from blood, taken at week 4, from a patient treated with tofacitinib. These receptors were obtained from a human donor with alopecia areata. Each CDR3 is given with its conserved first and last residue. The D gene is left open where the match is weak. Expanded clones get a size class; other rows say once, few or many, or leave the size out.

size,D,V,J,CDR3,DNA
.,.,TRBV27,TRBJ2-5,CASSSVAGRTQYF,TGTGCCAGCAGTTCGGTAGCCGGGCGGACCCAGTACTTC
.,TRBD2,TRBV14,TRBJ2-3,CASSQTRDYYTDTQYF,TGTGCCAGCAGCCAAACACGGGACTACTACACAGATACGCAGTATTTT
once,.,TRBV7-2,TRBJ1-1,CASSRGATNTEAFF,TGTGCCAGCAGCCGCGGGGCGACGAACACTGAAGCTTTCTTT
.,TRBD1,TRBV25-1,TRBJ2-7,CATESSGQPYEQYF,TGTGCCACGGAGTCATCGGGACAGCCCTACGAGCAGTACTTC
.,TRBD1,TRBV27,TRBJ2-7,CASSAGQGAYEQYF,TGTGCCAGCAGCGCAGGACAGGGAGCCTACGAGCAGTACTTC
.,.,TRBV7-9,TRBJ2-3,CASSLPGASTDTQYF,TGTGCCAGCAGCTTACCGGGGGCAAGCACAGATACGCAGTATTTT
few,.,TRBV13,TRBJ1-5,CASREGPWESNQPQHF,TGTGCCAGCAGGGAAGGGCCCTGGGAGTCTAATCAGCCCCAGCATTTT
.,.,TRBV6-4,TRBJ1-1,CASSQDAGYTEAFF,TGTGCCAGCAGCCAAGACGCGGGTTACACTGAAGCTTTCTTT
once,.,TRBV7-8,TRBJ2-5,CASSLRGQETQYF,TGTGCCAGCAGCTTACGCGGCCAAGAGACCCAGTACTTC
.,.,TRBV30,TRBJ2-7,CAWSMNYEQYF,TGTGCCTGGAGTATGAATTACGAGCAGTACTTC
.,.,TRBV2,TRBJ2-2,CASDRGSHTGELFF,TGTGCCAGCGATCGGGGAAGCCACACCGGGGAGCTGTTTTTT
.,.,TRBV5-4,TRBJ1-2,CASSLDGSGNYGYTF,TGTGCCAGCAGCTTGGATGGCTCGGGGAACTATGGCTACACCTTC
.,.,TRBV4-3,TRBJ1-1,CASSPGVEAFF,TGCGCCAGCAGCCCAGGAGTTGAAGCTTTCTTT
few,.,TRBV30,TRBJ2-4,CAWSVRGDKNIQYF,TGTGCCTGGAGTGTAAGGGGGGACAAAAACATTCAGTACTTC
.,.,TRBV5-8,TRBJ1-5,CASSRFGGSSDQPQHF,TGTGCCAGCAGCCGCTTTGGGGGGAGTTCCGATCAGCCCCAGCATTTT
.,TRBD2,TRBV9,TRBJ2-2,CASSFTSGATGELFF,TGTGCCAGCAGCTTTACTAGCGGGGCCACCGGGGAGCTGTTTTTT
.,.,TRBV6-5,TRBJ2-1,CASSYSMSSYNEQFF,TGTGCCAGCAGTTACTCGATGAGCTCCTACAATGAGCAGTTCTTC
few,.,TRBV7-2,TRBJ1-3,CASSPTSLPGSAGNTIYF,TGTGCCAGCAGCCCAACGTCACTCCCAGGATCGGCTGGAAACACCATATATTTT
.,TRBD2,TRBV6-1,TRBJ2-7,CASSQVAGGSHEQYF,TGTGCCAGCAGTCAAGTAGCGGGGGGCTCCCACGAGCAGTACTTC
.,.,TRBV7-2,TRBJ2-3,CASSRTAGSADTQYF,TGTGCCAGCAGCCGGACAGCGGGGAGCGCAGATACGCAGTATTTT
.,TRBD1,TRBV9,TRBJ2-7,CASSPSTGWTYEQYF,TGTGCCAGCAGCCCCTCGACAGGGTGGACCTACGAGCAGTACTTC